The 31 T cell receptor beta chains listed next were all sequenced from one sample in a study of CD8+ T cells in alopecia areata. The pooled cutaneous lymph node cells were sorted using several markers (CD4, CD8alpha, NKG2D, NKG2ACE and others). Investigators isolated RNA and reverse transcribed it into cDNA to act as the sequencing template. The table came from immunoSEQ multiplex PCR; TCRdb's copy has only in-frame clones and leaves some out. The profile covers 200,000 to 300,000 clones, none occurring a single time. The sample consisted of CD4+ T cells sorted from a lymph node. All receptors derive from a C3H/HeJ mouse with alopecia areata. The strain's MHC type: H2-k.

This clone was observed a handful of times. Each gene name is a mouse one. Read sequence stops 4 residues before the CDR3 end, and the germline J gene provides the missing end. The chain uses TRBV13-3 and TRBJ2-7; 12 bases are shared with TRBD2. This CDR3 contains 15 residues. Germline V gene sequence: CDR1 NNHDY, CDR2 SYVADS. CDR3 bases read: TGTGCCAGCAGTGATACGGGACTGGGGGGATAT. Its translation is CASSDTGLGGY. The CDR3 as a whole reads CASSDTGLGGYEQYF.

A word on this clone: Mouse names are used for the genes. The CDR3 end lies 4 residues beyond the end of the read and is filled in from the germline J gene. This rearrangement joins TRBV13-1 to TRBJ2-1; 10 nucleotides match TRBD2. Germline V lookup: CDR1 NSHNY, CDR2 SYGAGN. Trimming at V came to 1 base and at J to 6 bases, leaving 1 base not matched to a gene. There are 14 residues in the CDR3. The CDR3 loop reads CASSDSGGAAEQFF. CDR3 bases read: TGTGCCAGCAGTGATTCTGGGGGGGCTGCT.

Notes on this clone: Gene names are mouse gene names. The read is 4 residues too short to cover the CDR3 end, so that end is filled in from the germline J gene. The gene calls are TRBV17 and TRBJ2-4, with a tentative D call TRBD1 (6 bases). The V gene lost 4 bases and the J gene lost 0 bases, with 11 bases spanning the gap. Germline assignment: CDR1 MNHDT and CDR2 YYDKIL. This CDR3 spans 15 amino acids. The CDR3 bases that were read are TGTGCTAGCAGTAACACAGGGAGGAGTCAAAAC. Protein sequence: CASSNTGRSQN. The CDR3 in its entirety is CASSNTGRSQNTLYF. The whole variable domain, remainder taken from reference TRBV17 and TRBJ2-4, is DTTVKQNPRYKLARVGKPVNLICSQTMNHDTMYWYQKKPNQAPKLLLFYYDKILNREADTFEKFQSSRPNNSFCSLYIGSAGLEYSAMYLCASSNTGRSQNTLYFGAGTRLSVL.

Only a few counts were recorded for this clone. Gene names refer to mouse genes. Read data end 4 residues before the CDR3 end; the end is taken from the germline J gene. The V gene is TRBV13-3, the J gene TRBJ2-7, with 7 bases lining up with TRBD1. The CDR3 covers 15 residues. V trimming: 2 bases; J trimming: 0 bases; junction bases outside the gene matches: 5. In germline, CDR1 is NNHDY, CDR2 SYVADS. CDR3 DNA (partial): TGTGCCAGCAGTGACAGGGGACAGCCCTCCTAT. Translation: CASSDRGQPSY. The full-length CDR3 reads as CASSDRGQPSYEQYF.

This clone came up a few times. Germline and genes: mouse. CDR3 DNA, as far as it was read: TGTGCCAGCAGTATACAGGGGAGATCC. Translated: CASSIQGRS. The full CDR3 is CASSIQGRSDYTF. The chain couples TRBV19 to TRBJ1-2; D might be TRBD1 (6 bases). With the read ending 4 residues before the CDR3 end, the germline J gene is used to fill in that end. The CDR3 has 13 residues. Per the germline V gene, CDR1 is FNHDT and CDR2 is SITEND (reference sequence).

The table lists this clone with a few counts. The gene symbols are mouse symbols. Read coverage stops 4 residues before the CDR3 terminus; the germline J gene supplies the remainder. At the DNA level, this CDR3 is encoded by other sequences in the same sample as well. The chain joins TRBV5 to TRBJ2-5; 7 nucleotides agree with TRBD1. This CDR3 has 14 amino acids. V shed 4 bases, J shed 2 bases, and the junction held 3 bases outside the gene matches. The germline V gene has CDR1 LGHNA and CDR2 YNLKQL (reference sequence). The DNA read from the CDR3 is TGTGCCAGCAGCCCCCGACAGGGCCAAGAC. This encodes CASSPRQGQD. The whole CDR3 sequence is CASSPRQGQDTQYF.

This clone turned up a few times. Gene and germline names: mouse. The CDR3 is cut off 4 residues early in the read; its end comes from the germline J gene. The chain links TRBV13-1 to TRBJ2-5, with 14 bases lining up with TRBD2. Germline lookup yields CDR1 NSHNY and CDR2 SYGAGN. CDR3 length: 16 amino acids. The sequenced part of the CDR3 DNA is TGTGCCAGCAGTGGCTCGGGACTGGGGGGGCGCGAC. This encodes CASSGSGLGGRD. The complete CDR3 protein is CASSGSGLGGRDTQYF.

Comments on this clone: Each gene name is a mouse one. The CDR3 extends 4 residues past the end of the read, so its final part is completed from the germline J gene. The chain joins TRBV19 to TRBJ1-2; TRBD1 might be the D (5 bases). The CDR3 covers 13 residues. V lost 5 bases and J lost 0, with 8 bases in between. Germline loops: CDR1 FNHDT, CDR2 SITEND (reference sequence). CDR3 region: CASRDTPNSDYTF. The sequenced part of the CDR3 DNA is TGTGCCAGCAGGGACACCCCAAACTCC.

Comment on this clone: It is unclear where the CDR3 begins or ends on the DNA, so no DNA is shown, and the CDR3 is as TCRdb lists it. The gene names here belong to mouse. This chain joins TRBV23 and TRBJ2-2; TRBD1 reflects the table's D call only, with no check against the DNA. The CDR3 is 15 residues long, counting both termini. Per germline, CDR1 KGHTA and CDR2 FQNQQP. The CDR3 reads CAPAVKTENTGQLYF.

Note on this clone: The listed genes are named as in mouse. The read is 4 residues too short to cover the CDR3 end, so that end is filled in from the germline J gene. The genes are TRBV31 and TRBJ1-2, with a possible D match to TRBD1 (6 bases). From germline, CDR1 is GKSSPN and CDR2 SITVG. Between the trimmed V and J ends, which lost 3 bases and 0 bases, there was a span of 11 bases. CDR3 length: 14 amino acids. The chain's CDR3 is CAWRRTVANSDYTF. The part of the CDR3 DNA that was read is TGTGCCTGGAGACGGACAGTTGCAAACTCC. Together with reference TRBV31 and TRBJ1-2, the CDR3 gives the full variable domain: AQTIHQWPVAEIKAVGSPLSLGCTIKGKSSPNLYWYWQATGGTLQQLFYSITVGQVESVVQLNLSASRPKDDQFILSTEKLLLSHSGFYLCAWRRTVANSDYTFGSGTRLLVI.

A remark on this clone: Germline and genes here are mouse. The CDR3 end is not reached by the read, which stops 4 residues before it; the germline J gene fills it in. V and J are TRBV13-3 and TRBJ2-1, with 7 bases aligning to TRBD1. There are 14 residues in the CDR3. With 7 bases clipped from V and 0 bases from J, the junction kept 4 bases outside the gene matches. Per germline, CDR1 NNHDY and CDR2 SYVADS. The CDR3 bases that were read are TGTGCCAGCGCACGACAGGGTAACTATGCT. It translates to CASARQGNYA. The full CDR3 protein reads CASARQGNYAEQFF.

To note about this clone: Mouse gene names and germline throughout. The read ends 3 residues shy of where the CDR3 ends; the end is completed using the germline J gene. The genes are TRBV13-3 and TRBJ1-6; D might be TRBD1 (6 bases). TRBJ1-6 is an open reading frame, and its role is uncertain. Germline CDR1 is NNHDY and CDR2 is SYVADS. This CDR3 comprises 15 residues. V gave up 4 bases and J gave up 0 bases, with 8 bases separating them. The CDR3 sequence is CASSQGNSYNSPLYF. The CDR3 bases that were read are TGTGCCAGCAGTCAGGGGAATTCCTATAATTCGCCC.

This clone has just a few counts. These gene names are mouse names. The read ends 4 residues before the CDR3 terminus; that terminus is restored from the germline J gene. The chain has TRBV29 and TRBJ2-4; maybe TRBD2 (8 bases). This CDR3 comprises 12 residues. Germline values: CDR1 MSHET, CDR2 SYDVDS. The CDR3 bases that were read are TGTGCCGCAGGGGGGGGCGTAAAC. Translating gives CAAGGGVN. The whole CDR3 sequence is CAAGGGVNTLYF.

Many counts were recorded for this clone. Gene names follow the mouse nomenclature. Here the CDR3 reads CASSEQGDANSDYTF. The covered CDR3 bases are TGTGCCAGCAGTGAACAGGGGGATGCAAACTCC. The chain links TRBV13-1 to TRBJ1-2; 8 bases align to TRBD1. The read ends 4 residues early relative to the CDR3; the germline J gene fills the gap. This CDR3 has 15 amino acids. Trimming at V came to 2 bases and at J to 0 bases, leaving 3 bases not matched to a gene. Looked up from germline, CDR1 is NSHNY and CDR2 is SYGAGN.

This clone has only a few counts. Gene and germline names: mouse. The read terminates 4 residues ahead of where the CDR3 ends, so the germline J gene completes it. The rearrangement links TRBV31 to TRBJ2-3; 10 nucleotides align to TRBD2. Per germline, CDR1 GKSSPN and CDR2 SITVG. This CDR3 is built from 15 residues. With V trimmed by 2 bases and J by 0 bases, 2 bases remained unmatched. The chain's CDR3 is CAWSGTGVSAETLYF. Incomplete CDR3 DNA: TGTGCCTGGAGTGGGACTGGGGTTAGTGCAGAA. Full variable domain (outside the CDR3, taken from reference TRBV31 and TRBJ2-3): AQTIHQWPVAEIKAVGSPLSLGCTIKGKSSPNLYWYWQATGGTLQQLFYSITVGQVESVVQLNLSASRPKDDQFILSTEKLLLSHSGFYLCAWSGTGVSAETLYFGSGTRLTVL.

This clone was recorded a few times. All gene names here are mouse names. From the germline J gene comes the end of the CDR3, since the read stops 4 residues before it. Other DNA sequences in this sample translate to the same CDR3. V and J are TRBV1 and TRBJ1-2; 9 bases are shared with TRBD1. The CDR3 covers 15 residues. Germline assignment: CDR1 NSQYPW and CDR2 LRSPGD (reference sequence). V was pared by 3 bases and J by 3 bases, with 5 bases of the junction left unmatched. CDR3 amino acids: CTCSATGGADSDYTF. The sequenced CDR3 bases are TGCACCTGCAGTGCCACAGGGGGCGCGGACTCC.

This clone has more than one count but fewer than ten. Mouse names are used for the genes. The CDR3 is cut off 4 residues early in the read; its end comes from the germline J gene. This sequence joins TRBV5 and TRBJ2-5; D is perhaps TRBD1 (6 bases). The CDR3 totals 15 residues. Trimming cost V 3 bases and J 2 bases, with 12 bases left between them. The germline CDR1 and CDR2 sequences are LGHNA and YNLKQL (reference sequence). CDR3: CASSQSGVGQDTQYF. The sequenced CDR3 bases are TGTGCCAGCAGCCAGTCAGGGGTGGGCCAAGAC.

This clone came up a few times. Mouse gene names and germline throughout. The CDR3 end is not reached by the read, which stops 4 residues before it; the germline J gene fills it in. The same CDR3 can be traced to other DNA sequences in this sample. V and J are TRBV19 and TRBJ2-2, with D possibly being TRBD1 (6 bases). Trimming took 0 bases from V and 4 from J, leaving 10 bases between them. This CDR3 is built from 15 residues. Germline V gene data show CDR1 as FNHDT and CDR2 as SITEND (reference sequence). CDR3 residues: CASSIGQGSTGQLYF. The covered CDR3 bases are TGTGCCAGCAGTATAGGGCAGGGGAGCACCGGG.

This clone appeared a few times. Germline and genes here are mouse. The CDR3 end is not reached by the read, which stops 4 residues before it; the germline J gene fills it in. The rearrangement uses TRBV19 and TRBJ1-2; 8 positions match TRBD1. The CDR3 spans 14 residues. Germline CDR1 is FNHDT and CDR2 is SITEND (reference sequence). V lost 2 bases, J lost 0 bases, and 0 bases stayed unmatched. CDR3 DNA (partial): TGTGCCAGCAGTATGGGACAGGCAAACTCC. Encoded protein: CASSMGQANS. The complete CDR3 sequence is CASSMGQANSDYTF.

Turning to this clone: Mouse names are used for the genes. From the germline J gene comes the end of the CDR3, since the read stops 4 residues before it. The chain recombines TRBV14 with TRBJ2-5, with TRBD2 matching over 12 bases. The CDR3 covers 15 residues. Germline assignment: CDR1 SGHDT and CDR2 FRDEAV. V was clipped by 4 bases and J by 3 bases; unmatched bases: 3. CDR3 DNA, as far as it was read: TGTGCCAGCAGTGCGGGACTGGGGGGACAAGAC. It is translated as CASSAGLGGQD. The whole CDR3 sequence reads CASSAGLGGQDTQYF.

As for this clone: Gene names are the mouse ones. Sequencing ends 4 residues short of the CDR3 end; the germline J gene provides the rest. This chain links TRBV5 with TRBJ1-1; 10 bases map to TRBD1. From germline, CDR1 is LGHNA and CDR2 YNLKQL (reference sequence). J gave up 4 bases and V 1 base, and 3 bases lay outside the gene matches. CDR3 length: 15 amino acids. Partial CDR3 DNA: TGTGCCAGCAGCCAAGGGGACAGGGGAGGCACA. It encodes CASSQGDRGGT. The whole CDR3 sequence reads CASSQGDRGGTEVFF.

On this clone: Genes and germline come from the mouse. From the germline J gene comes the end of the CDR3, since the read stops 4 residues before it. The genes are TRBV1 and TRBJ2-5; 7 nucleotides agree with TRBD2. The CDR3 sequence is 15 residues long. V lost 0 bases, J lost 3 bases, and 3 bases stayed unmatched. CDR1 is NSQYPW and CDR2 is LRSPGD in the germline V gene (reference sequence). Partial CDR3 DNA: TGCACCTGCAGTGCAGACTGGGGGAGACAAGAC. It yields the protein CTCSADWGRQD. The CDR3 in full is CTCSADWGRQDTQYF.

The table lists this clone with a few counts. Gene names denote mouse genes. The read terminates 4 residues ahead of where the CDR3 ends, so the germline J gene completes it. The genes are TRBV19 and TRBJ2-2; 8 bases match TRBD1. V gave up 1 base and J gave up 2 bases; unmatched junction bases: 10. Germline-derived CDR1 and CDR2 are FNHDT and SITEND (reference sequence). The length of the CDR3 is 18 residues. The chain's CDR3 is CASSIRPDRGGNTGQLYF. CDR3 DNA (partial): TGTGCCAGCAGTATACGCCCCGACAGGGGAGGGAACACCGGG.

In regard to this clone: Gene names and germline refer to mouse. Coverage ceases 4 residues before the CDR3 finishes, and the germline J gene fills in the end. J is TRBJ2-5 and V is TRBV19, with a tentative D call TRBD1 (6 bases). The germline gives CDR1 FNHDT, CDR2 SITEND (reference sequence). Trimming pared 2 bases from V and 3 bases from J, leaving 10 bases between. CDR3 size: 14 residues. The CDR3 bases that were read are TGTGCCAGCAGTATCCACAGGGCTCAAGAC. Encoded protein: CASSIHRAQD. The full-length CDR3 reads as CASSIHRAQDTQYF.

With regard to this clone: Gene names are the mouse ones. The read finishes 4 residues shy of the CDR3 end, and the germline J gene is used to complete it. V usage is TRBV13-2 and J usage is TRBJ2-2, with TRBD1 as a possible D gene (5 bases). Germline-derived CDR1 and CDR2 are NNHNN and SYGAGS (reference sequence). V was cut by 0 bases and J by 4 bases, with 10 bases left in between. The CDR3 spans 15 residues. The sequenced CDR3 bases are TGTGCCAGCGGTGATGGGTCAGGGATCACCGGG. Translated: CASGDGSGITG. The full CDR3 reads CASGDGSGITGQLYF.

This clone was detected a few times. All gene names here are mouse names. The read gets to within 4 residues of the CDR3 end, and the germline J gene fills in the rest. The V and J genes are TRBV5 and TRBJ2-3; 7 positions agree with TRBD2. From germline, CDR1 is LGHNA and CDR2 YNLKQL (reference sequence). Unmatched junction bases numbered 6, after V lost 0 bases and J lost 0 bases. The CDR3 runs to 17 residues. This CDR3 is CASSQDSWGTSAETLYF. Incomplete CDR3 DNA: TGTGCCAGCAGCCAAGATAGCTGGGGGACTAGTGCAGAA.

Comments on this clone: Mouse names are used for the genes. With the read ending 4 residues before the CDR3 end, the germline J gene is used to fill in that end. The J gene is TRBJ2-1, the V gene TRBV13-3; no clear D. CDR1 NNHDY and CDR2 SYVADS come from the germline V gene. Trimming pared 1 base from V and 4 bases from J, leaving 3 bases between. The CDR3 consists of 12 residues. The CDR3 is CASSDWYAEQFF. CDR3 bases read: TGTGCCAGCAGTGATTGGTATGCT.

This clone occurred many times. Genes and germline are mouse. The DNA ends 4 residues before the CDR3 does, and the rest of the CDR3 is filled in from the germline J gene. The sample has other DNA sequences that encode this CDR3 too. The rearrangement joins TRBV13-1 to TRBJ2-1; 8 bases are a match to TRBD2. Germline V CDR1 and CDR2: NSHNY, SYGAGN. V lost 1 base and J lost 4; bases outside the gene matches: 1. The CDR3 totals 14 residues. The sequenced part of the CDR3 DNA is TGTGCCAGCAGTGATCTGGGGGGATATGCT. Protein: CASSDLGGYA. The CDR3 in its entirety is CASSDLGGYAEQFF.

On this clone itself: Here the gene names and germline are mouse. From the germline J gene comes the end of the CDR3, since the read stops 4 residues before it. The rearrangement uses TRBV5 and TRBJ1-2; 8 nucleotides agree with TRBD1. This CDR3 spans 15 amino acids. The trim removed 1 base at V and 0 bases at J, leaving 1 base unmatched. Germline assignment: CDR1 LGHNA and CDR2 YNLKQL (reference sequence). The CDR3: CASSQGQGTNSDYTF. CDR3 DNA (partial): TGTGCCAGCAGCCAAGGACAGGGGACAAACTCC.

Worth noting for this clone: Genes and germline come from the mouse. The CDR3 end falls 4 residues outside the read, so it is completed with the germline J gene. The chain is built from TRBV19 and TRBJ2-2; possible D gene TRBD1, 5 bases. V was trimmed by 5 bases and J by 3 bases, leaving 8 bases between them. This CDR3 contains 13 residues. Germline CDR1 is FNHDT and CDR2 is SITEND (reference sequence). CDR3 DNA, as far as it was read: TGTGCCAGCAGGCAGGGTTACACCGGG. This translates into CASRQGYTG. The whole CDR3 sequence reads CASRQGYTGQLYF.

This clone has a handful of counts. Any gene name here is a mouse gene name. With the read ending 4 residues before the CDR3 end, the germline J gene is used to fill in that end. The sample carries other DNA sequences with the same CDR3. The chain is built from TRBV19 and TRBJ2-3, with D possibly TRBD2 on 6 matching bases. V was cut by 2 bases and J by 1 base, with 11 bases left in between. The CDR3 is made up of 15 amino acids. Germline lookup yields CDR1 FNHDT and CDR2 SITEND (reference sequence). The CDR3 sequence: CASSIAGGGAETLYF. The CDR3 DNA, read in part, is TGTGCCAGCAGTATTGCGGGGGGAGGTGCAGAA.